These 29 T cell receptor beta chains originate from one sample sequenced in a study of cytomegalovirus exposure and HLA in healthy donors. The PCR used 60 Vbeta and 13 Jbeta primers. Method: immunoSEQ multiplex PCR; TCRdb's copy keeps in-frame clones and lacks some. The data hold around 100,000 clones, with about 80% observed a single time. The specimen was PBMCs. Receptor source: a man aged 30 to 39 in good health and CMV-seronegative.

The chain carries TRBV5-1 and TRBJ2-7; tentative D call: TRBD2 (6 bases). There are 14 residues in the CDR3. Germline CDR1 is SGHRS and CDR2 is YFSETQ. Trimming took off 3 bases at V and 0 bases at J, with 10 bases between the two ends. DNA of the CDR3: TGCGCCAGCAGCTATAGCGGATACTCCTACGAGCAGTACTTC. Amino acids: CASSYSGYSYEQYF.

Here the CDR3 DNA reads TGTGCCAGCAGCTTAGGGACAGGGCTATTTGCAACTAATGAAAAACTGTTTTTT. This gives the protein CASSLGTGLFATNEKLFF. The chain recombines TRBV7-9 with TRBJ1-4; 8 bases line up with TRBD1. Germline CDR1 reads SEHNR; CDR2 reads FQNEAQ (reference sequence). CDR3 length: 18 residues. The V gene end was trimmed by 1 base and the J gene end by 0 bases; junction bases not matched to a gene: 7.

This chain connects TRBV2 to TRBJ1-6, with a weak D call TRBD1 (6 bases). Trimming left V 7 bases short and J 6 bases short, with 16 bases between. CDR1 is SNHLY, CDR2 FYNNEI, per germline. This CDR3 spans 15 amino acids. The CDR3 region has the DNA TGTGCCAGCACCCCTCGAGGACAGTTTAATTCACCCCTCCACTTT. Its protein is CASTPRGQFNSPLHF.

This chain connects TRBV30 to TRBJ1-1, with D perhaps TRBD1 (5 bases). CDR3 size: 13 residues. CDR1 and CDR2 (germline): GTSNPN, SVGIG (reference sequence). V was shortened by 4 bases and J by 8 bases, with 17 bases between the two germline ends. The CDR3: CAWNTLGGGEAFF. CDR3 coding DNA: TGTGCCTGGAATACCCTGGGCGGGGGGGAAGCTTTCTTT.

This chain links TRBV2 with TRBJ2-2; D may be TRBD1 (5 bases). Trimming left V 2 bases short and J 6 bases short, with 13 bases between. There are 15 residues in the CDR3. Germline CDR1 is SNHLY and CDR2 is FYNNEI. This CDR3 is CASSEIPQGAGELFF. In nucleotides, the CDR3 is TGTGCCAGCAGTGAAATCCCGCAGGGCGCCGGGGAGCTGTTTTTT.

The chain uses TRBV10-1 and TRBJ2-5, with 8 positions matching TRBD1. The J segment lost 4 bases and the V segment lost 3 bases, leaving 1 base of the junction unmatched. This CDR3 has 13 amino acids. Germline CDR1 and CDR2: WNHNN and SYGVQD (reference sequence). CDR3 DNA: TGCGCCAGCAGTGACAGGGGGCGAGAGACCCAGTACTTC. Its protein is CASSDRGRETQYF.

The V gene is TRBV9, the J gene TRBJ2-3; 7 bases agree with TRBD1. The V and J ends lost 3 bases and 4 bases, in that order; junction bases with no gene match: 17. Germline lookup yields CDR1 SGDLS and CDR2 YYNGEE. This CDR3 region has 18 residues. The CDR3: CASSATGTESFFSDTQYF. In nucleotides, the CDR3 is TGTGCCAGCAGCGCCACCGGGACAGAAAGCTTTTTTTCAGATACGCAGTATTTT.

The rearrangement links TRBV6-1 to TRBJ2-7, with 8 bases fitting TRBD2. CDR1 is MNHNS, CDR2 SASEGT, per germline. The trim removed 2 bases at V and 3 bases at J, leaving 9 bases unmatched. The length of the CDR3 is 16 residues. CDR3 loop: CASSEREAGEYYEQYF. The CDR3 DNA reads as TGTGCCAGCAGTGAAAGGGAAGCGGGAGAGTACTACGAGCAGTACTTC.

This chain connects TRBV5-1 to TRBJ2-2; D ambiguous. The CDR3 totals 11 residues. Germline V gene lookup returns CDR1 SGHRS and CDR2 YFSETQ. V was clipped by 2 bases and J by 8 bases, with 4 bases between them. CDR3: CASSFSGELFF. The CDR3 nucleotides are TGCGCCAGCAGCTTCTCGGGGGAGCTGTTTTTT.

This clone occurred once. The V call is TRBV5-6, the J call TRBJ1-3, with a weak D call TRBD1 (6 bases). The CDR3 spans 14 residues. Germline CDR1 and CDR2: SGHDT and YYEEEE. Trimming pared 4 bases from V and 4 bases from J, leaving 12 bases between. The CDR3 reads CASSTPDRGNTIYF. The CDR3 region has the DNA TGTGCCAGCAGCACACCAGACAGGGGAAACACCATATATTTT.

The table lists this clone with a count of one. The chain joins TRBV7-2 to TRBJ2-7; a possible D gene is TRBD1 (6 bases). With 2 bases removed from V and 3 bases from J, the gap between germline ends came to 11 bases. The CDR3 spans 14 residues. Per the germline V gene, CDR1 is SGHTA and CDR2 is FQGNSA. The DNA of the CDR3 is TGTGCCAGCAGCTTACAGGGGACCAGCTACGAGCAGTACTTC. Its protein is CASSLQGTSYEQYF.

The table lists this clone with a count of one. The CDR3 region is CASSLGDRGTKNIQYF. The CDR3 DNA follows: TGTGCCAGCAGCTTGGGCGACAGGGGGACCAAAAACATTCAGTACTTC. The chain links TRBV7-9 to TRBJ2-4; the match to TRBD1 covers 9 bases. In germline, CDR1 is SEHNR, CDR2 FQNEAQ (reference sequence). V lost 3 bases, J lost 2 bases, and 5 bases stayed unmatched. The CDR3 totals 16 residues.

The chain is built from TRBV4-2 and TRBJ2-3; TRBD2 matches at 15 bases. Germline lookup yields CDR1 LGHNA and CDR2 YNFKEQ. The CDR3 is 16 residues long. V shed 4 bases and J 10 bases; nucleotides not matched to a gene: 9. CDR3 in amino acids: CASSRGTSGRQSPQYF. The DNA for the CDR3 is TGTGCCAGCAGCCGAGGGACTAGCGGGAGGCAGTCCCCGCAGTATTTT.

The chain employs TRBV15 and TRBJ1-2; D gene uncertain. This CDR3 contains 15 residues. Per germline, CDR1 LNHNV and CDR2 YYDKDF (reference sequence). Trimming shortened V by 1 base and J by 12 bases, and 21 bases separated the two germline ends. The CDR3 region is CATSRVLSGSGLDTF. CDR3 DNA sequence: TGTGCCACCAGCAGAGTACTCTCGGGGAGTGGGTTGGACACCTTC.

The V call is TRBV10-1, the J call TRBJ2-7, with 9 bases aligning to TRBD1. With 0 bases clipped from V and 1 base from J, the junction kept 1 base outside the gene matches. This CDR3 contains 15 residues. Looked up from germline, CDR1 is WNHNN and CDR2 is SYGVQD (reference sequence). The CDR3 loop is CASSESGTGSYEQYF. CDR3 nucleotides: TGCGCCAGCAGTGAGTCAGGGACAGGGTCCTACGAGCAGTACTTC.

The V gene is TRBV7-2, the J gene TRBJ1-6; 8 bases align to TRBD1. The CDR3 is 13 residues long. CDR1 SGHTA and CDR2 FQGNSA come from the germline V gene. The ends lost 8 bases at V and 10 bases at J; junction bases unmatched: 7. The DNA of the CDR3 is TGTGCCAGCGGCGACAGGGGAGAGTCACCCCTCCACTTT. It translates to CASGDRGESPLHF.

The CDR3 DNA reads as TGTGCCAGCAGCTTAAAACAGGGTGTAACCTACGAGCAGTACTTC. It translates to CASSLKQGVTYEQYF. The rearrangement links TRBV13 to TRBJ2-7; TRBD1 might be the D (6 bases). CDR1 is PRHDT and CDR2 is FYEKMQ in the germline V gene (reference sequence). CDR3 length: 15 amino acids. Trimming took 2 bases from V and 2 from J, leaving 13 bases between them.

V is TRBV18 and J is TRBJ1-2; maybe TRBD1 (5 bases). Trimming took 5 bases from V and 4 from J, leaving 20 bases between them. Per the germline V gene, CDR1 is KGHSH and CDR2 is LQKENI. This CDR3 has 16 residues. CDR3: CASSRDSGSVSYGYTF. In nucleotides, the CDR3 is TGTGCCAGCTCAAGAGACAGCGGGAGCGTTAGCTATGGCTACACCTTC.

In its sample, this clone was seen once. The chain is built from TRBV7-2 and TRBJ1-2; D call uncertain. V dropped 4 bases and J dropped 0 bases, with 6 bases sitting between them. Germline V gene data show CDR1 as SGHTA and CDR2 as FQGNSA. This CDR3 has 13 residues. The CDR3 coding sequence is TGTGCCAGCAGCTATGCAGCTAACTATGGCTACACCTTC. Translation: CASSYAANYGYTF.

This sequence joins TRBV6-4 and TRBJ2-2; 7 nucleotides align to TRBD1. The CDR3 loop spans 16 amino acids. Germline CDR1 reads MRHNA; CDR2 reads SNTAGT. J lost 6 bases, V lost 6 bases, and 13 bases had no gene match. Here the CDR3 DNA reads TGTGCCAGCAGCGAGGGGGCAGGAGGCGGTTCCGGGGAGCTGTTTTTT. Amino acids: CASSEGAGGGSGELFF.

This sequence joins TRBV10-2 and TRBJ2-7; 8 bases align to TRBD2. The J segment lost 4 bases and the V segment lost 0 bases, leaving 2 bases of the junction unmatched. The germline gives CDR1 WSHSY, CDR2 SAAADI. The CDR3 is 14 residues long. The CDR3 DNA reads TGCGCCAGCAGTGAGTCTGGGACTAGTTACGAGCAGTACTTC. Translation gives CASSESGTSYEQYF.

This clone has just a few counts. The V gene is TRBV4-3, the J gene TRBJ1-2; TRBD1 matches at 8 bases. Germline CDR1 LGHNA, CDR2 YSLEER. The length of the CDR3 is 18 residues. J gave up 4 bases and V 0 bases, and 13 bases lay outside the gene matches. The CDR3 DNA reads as TGCGCCAGCAGCCAAGATAGGATCCGGGACAGGTCCCTCTATGGCTACACCTTC. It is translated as CASSQDRIRDRSLYGYTF.

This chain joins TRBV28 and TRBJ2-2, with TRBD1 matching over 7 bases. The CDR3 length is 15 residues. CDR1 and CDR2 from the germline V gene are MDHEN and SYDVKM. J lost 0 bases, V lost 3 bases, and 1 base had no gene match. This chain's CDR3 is CASSLTGPNTGELFF. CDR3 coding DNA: TGTGCCAGCAGTTTGACAGGGCCGAACACCGGGGAGCTGTTTTTT.

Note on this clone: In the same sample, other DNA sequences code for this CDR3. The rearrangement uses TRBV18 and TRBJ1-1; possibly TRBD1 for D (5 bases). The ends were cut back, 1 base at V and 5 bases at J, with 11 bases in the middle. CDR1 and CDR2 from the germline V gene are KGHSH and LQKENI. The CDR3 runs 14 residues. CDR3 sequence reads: CASSPRGRRTEAFF. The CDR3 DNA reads TGTGCCAGCTCACCACGGGGGAGGAGGACTGAAGCTTTCTTT. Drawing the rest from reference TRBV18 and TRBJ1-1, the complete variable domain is NAGVMQNPRHLVRRRGQEARLRCSPMKGHSHVYWYRQLPEEGLKFMVYLQKENIIDESGMPKERFSAEFPKEGPSILRIQQVVRGDSAAYFCASSPRGRRTEAFFGQGTRLTVV.

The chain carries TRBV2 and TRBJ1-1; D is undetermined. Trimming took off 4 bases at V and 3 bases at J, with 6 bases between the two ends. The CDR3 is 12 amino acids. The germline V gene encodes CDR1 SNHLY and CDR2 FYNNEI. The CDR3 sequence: CASSAHYTEAFF. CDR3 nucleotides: TGTGCCAGCAGTGCACATTACACTGAAGCTTTCTTT. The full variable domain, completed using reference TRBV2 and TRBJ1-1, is EPEVTQTPSHQVTQMGQEVILRCVPISNHLYFYWYRQILGQKVEFLVSFYNNEISEKSEIFDDQFSVERPDGSNFTLKIRSTKLEDSAMYFCASSAHYTEAFFGQGTRLTVV.

DNA for the CDR3: TGTGCCAGCAGCTCGGACAGGGGAGATGAAAAACTGTTTTTT. Translating it yields CASSSDRGDEKLFF. The chain has TRBV7-2 and TRBJ1-4; 9 bases align to TRBD1. CDR3 length: 14 amino acids. The ends lost 4 bases at V and 6 bases at J; junction bases unmatched: 3. The germline V gene has CDR1 SGHTA and CDR2 FQGNSA.

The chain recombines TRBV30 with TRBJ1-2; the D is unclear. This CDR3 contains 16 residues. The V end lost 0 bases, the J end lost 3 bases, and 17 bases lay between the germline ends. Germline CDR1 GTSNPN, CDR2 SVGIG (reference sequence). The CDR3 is CAWSVLWRPEHYGYTF. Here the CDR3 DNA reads TGTGCCTGGAGTGTTCTATGGCGGCCAGAACACTATGGCTACACCTTC.

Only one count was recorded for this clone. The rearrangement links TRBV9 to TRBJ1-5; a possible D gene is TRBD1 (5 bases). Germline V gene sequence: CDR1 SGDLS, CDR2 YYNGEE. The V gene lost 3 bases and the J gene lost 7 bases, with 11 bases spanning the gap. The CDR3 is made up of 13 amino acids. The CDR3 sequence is CASSEGAEQPQHF. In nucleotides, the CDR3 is TGTGCCAGCAGCGAAGGGGCTGAGCAGCCCCAGCATTTT.

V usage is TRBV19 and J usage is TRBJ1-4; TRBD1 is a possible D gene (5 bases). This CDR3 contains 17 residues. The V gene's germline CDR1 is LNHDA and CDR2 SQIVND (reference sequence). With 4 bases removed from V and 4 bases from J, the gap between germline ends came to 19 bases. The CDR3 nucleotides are TGTGCCAGTAGTAACACCGGTGGGGCCAACATTAATGAAAAACTGTTTTTT. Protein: CASSNTGGANINEKLFF.